These 27 T cell receptor beta chains originate from one sample sequenced in a study of post-analysis software for immune sequencing data (dated by TCRdb to 2015 to 2017). What the authors observed across the whole study: Patients showed significantly higher frequencies than controls for a few TRBV segments, among them TRBV5-6, TRBV5-1 and TRBV20-1.

For these TCRs, the target antigens are not known. To prepare the library, PCR was applied. The reads were generated on an Illumina HiSeq 2500. To reduce PCR and sequencing biases, unique molecular identifiers were incorporated into the TCR beta cDNA libraries. TCRdb trimmed the raw reads at Q25, called clones with MiXCR and kept productive beta chains. Entries that share a CDR3 protein sequence are merged under the most common genes and DNA. The sample profile shows approximately 350,000 distinct CDR3 sequences; around 37% of them were found once. The leading ten clones occupy roughly 13% of the sample. Sequencing was done on a sample of blood. The receptor set was obtained from a girl between 5 and 17 years old with multiple sclerosis.

CDR3 residues: CASSLRGRRTEAFF. Here the CDR3 DNA reads TGTGCCAGCAGCTTGAGGGGGCGGAGGACTGAAGCTTTCTTT. V is TRBV7-8 and J is TRBJ1-1, with 7 bases matching TRBD1. Germline V gene data show CDR1 as SGHVS and CDR2 as FQNEAQ. The CDR3 is made up of 14 amino acids. After removal of 3 bases from V and 5 bases from J, the junction contained 6 bases not matched to a gene.

There are a few counts of this clonotype. The chain combines TRBV4-2 with TRBJ2-7; D might be TRBD1 (6 bases). V lost 2 bases to trimming and J lost 0 bases, with 14 bases between them. CDR1 is LGHNA, CDR2 YNFKEQ, per germline. This CDR3 is 16 amino acids long. CDR3 nucleotides: TGTGCCAGCAGCCAAATTGTAGGACAGAACTCCTACGAGCAGTACTTC. Translated, it gives CASSQIVGQNSYEQYF.

This clonotype was counted between two and nine times. The CDR3 here is CASSEFYGYTF. As DNA, the CDR3 is TGTGCCAGCAGTGAATTCTATGGCTACACCTTC. The chain combines TRBV6-1 with TRBJ1-2; D remains unclear. V lost 2 bases and J 4 bases, leaving 2 bases between the germline ends. The germline gives CDR1 MNHNS, CDR2 SASEGT. The CDR3 is made up of 11 amino acids.

The chain carries TRBV6-5 and TRBJ1-1; unclear D gene. This CDR3 is built from 14 residues. Trimming shortened V by 5 bases and J by 0 bases, and 10 bases separated the two germline ends. Germline CDR1 is MNHEY and CDR2 is SVGAGI. CDR3 amino acids: CASSPLSLNTEAFF. The CDR3 region has the DNA TGTGCCAGCAGTCCCCTGAGCCTGAACACTGAAGCTTTCTTT.

The chain carries TRBV6-2 or TRBV6-3 and TRBJ1-1, with D perhaps matching TRBD1 (6 bases). V shed 9 bases and J shed 1 base, with 12 bases lying between them. The CDR3 is 13 amino acids. Germline V gene lookup returns CDR1 MNHEY and CDR2 SVGEGT. CDR3 region: CASRPGQNTEAFF. Here the CDR3 DNA reads TGTGCCAGTCGTCCGGGACAGAACACTGAAGCTTTCTTT.

The chain carries TRBV4-1 and TRBJ2-3; the D is unclear. There are 18 residues in the CDR3. V was clipped by 4 bases and J by 0 bases, with 20 bases between them. The germline V gene encodes CDR1 MGHRA and CDR2 YSYEKL. The CDR3 is CASSPFGRFLTSTDTQYF. The CDR3 DNA follows: TGCGCCAGCAGCCCCTTTGGACGGTTCTTGACTAGCACAGATACGCAGTATTTT.

The J gene is TRBJ1-1, the V gene TRBV20-1; possibly TRBD1 for D (5 bases). Germline-derived CDR1 and CDR2 are DFQATT and SNEGSKA (reference sequence). Deletions cut 5 bases from V and 0 bases from J, with 16 bases between. The CDR3 sequence is 15 residues long. CDR3 region: CSAGGRQIMNTEAFF. DNA of the CDR3: TGCAGTGCTGGGGGGAGACAGATCATGAACACTGAAGCTTTCTTT.

This clonotype was detected a few times. The gene calls are TRBV4-3 and TRBJ1-2, with 8 bases identical to TRBD1. This CDR3 is built from 17 residues. Per germline, CDR1 LGHNA and CDR2 YSLEER. J lost 4 bases, V lost 0 bases, and 10 bases had no gene match. The CDR3 DNA is TGCGCCAGCAGCCAAGATGTTAGGACAGGGCTTCGCTATGGCTACACCTTC. It encodes CASSQDVRTGLRYGYTF.

This chain joins TRBV5-1 and TRBJ2-3; D not certain. Germline CDR1 reads SGHRS; CDR2 reads YFSETQ. The V end was cut by 1 base, the J end by 5 bases, with 8 bases between. The length of the CDR3 is 13 residues. This CDR3 is CASSLSIQDTQYF. The CDR3 nucleotides read TGCGCCAGCAGCTTGTCGATCCAAGATACGCAGTATTTT.

The V and J genes are TRBV3-1 and TRBJ2-7, with TRBD1 matching 8 bases. The V and J ends lost 3 bases and 5 bases, in that order; junction bases with no gene match: 6. Per germline, CDR1 LGHDT and CDR2 YNNKEL (reference sequence). This CDR3 is 14 amino acids long. DNA of the CDR3: TGTGCCAGCAGCCACCGGGACAGGAGGAACGAGCAGTACTTC. Translation gives CASSHRDRRNEQYF.

The gene calls are TRBV5-4 and TRBJ2-1; the D call may be TRBD1 or TRBD2 (6 bases each). The CDR3 is 15 amino acids. The V and J ends lost 2 bases and 8 bases respectively, with 17 bases between them. Germline lookup yields CDR1 SGHNT and CDR2 YYREEE (reference sequence). The CDR3 region is CASSFLSGGGHEQFF. CDR3 DNA: TGTGCCAGCAGCTTCCTTTCCGGGGGCGGCCATGAGCAGTTCTTC.

The sample holds a few counts of this clonotype. Its ends do not fully match the called genes, so a read error is possible. The chain combines TRBV6-1 with TRBJ1-4; D gene unclear. Germline V gives CDR1 MNHNS, CDR2 SASEGT. The CDR3 is made up of 15 amino acids. The CDR3 loop is CAGSVGWATNEKLFF. CDR3 in DNA: TGTGCCGGCAGTGTAGGATGGGCAACTAATGAAAAACTGTTTTTT.

This clonotype has a handful of counts. The chain uses TRBV13 and TRBJ2-3; maybe TRBD2 (5 bases). V dropped 5 bases and J dropped 3 bases, with 12 bases sitting between them. CDR1 is PRHDT, CDR2 FYEKMQ, per germline (reference sequence). The CDR3 is 14 residues long. As DNA, the CDR3 is TGTGCCAGCAGCCATAGCGTGTCGACAGATACGCAGTATTTT. The encoded protein is CASSHSVSTDTQYF. The full variable domain, in which reference TRBV13 and TRBJ2-3 provide the parts outside the CDR3, is AAGVIQSPRHLIKEKRETATLKCYPIPRHDTVYWYQQGPGQDPQFLISFYEKMQSDKGSIPDRFSAQQFSDYHSELNMSSLELGDSALYFCASSHSVSTDTQYFGPGTRLTVL.

J is TRBJ1-5 and V is TRBV6-2 or TRBV6-3; D ambiguous. The CDR3 is 14 residues long. Germline CDR1 and CDR2: MNHEY and SVGEGT. Trimming stripped 0 bases from V and 7 bases from J, with 10 bases between. CDR3 sequence: CASSYSGVGQPQHF. CDR3 DNA: TGTGCCAGCAGTTACTCCGGGGTGGGGCAGCCCCAGCATTTT.

V and J are TRBV4-3 and TRBJ2-7; TRBD2 might be the D (5 bases). Matching the DNA end better, TRBJ2-4 makes the J call doubtful. Germline values: CDR1 LGHNA, CDR2 YSLEER. This CDR3 has 14 amino acids. CDR3 nucleotide sequence: TGCGCCAGCAGCCGACTTCACGGAGGAGACATTCAGTACTTC. Protein sequence: CASSRLHGGDIQYF.

The genes are TRBV7-6 and TRBJ2-2, with TRBD2 matching 7 bases. Per the germline V gene, CDR1 is SGHVS and CDR2 is FNYEAQ. With 5 bases clipped from V and 4 bases from J, the junction kept 10 bases outside the gene matches. The CDR3 runs to 16 residues. CDR3 coding DNA: TGTGCCAGCAGCCGATCTAGCGGAGGGCCCACCGGGGAGCTGTTTTTT. Translation: CASSRSSGGPTGELFF.

J is TRBJ2-1 and V is TRBV10-3; 9 nucleotides match TRBD1. The germline gives CDR1 ENHRY, CDR2 SYGVKD. V lost 9 bases to trimming and J lost 10 bases; unmatched junction nucleotides: 13. The CDR3 contains 14 residues. Here the CDR3 reads CAINPGQGPYEQFF. CDR3 coding DNA: TGTGCCATAAATCCGGGACAGGGTCCCTACGAGCAGTTCTTC.

This clonotype appeared a few times. The chain links TRBV4-1 to TRBJ2-1; 7 bases match TRBD2. The CDR3 totals 17 residues. After removal of 4 bases from V and 0 bases from J, the junction contained 9 bases not matched to a gene. From germline, CDR1 is MGHRA and CDR2 YSYEKL. CDR3 loop: CASSPYRGGRSYNEQFF. CDR3 nucleotides: TGCGCCAGCAGCCCCTATCGCGGGGGTCGCTCCTACAATGAGCAGTTCTTC.

The chain has TRBV10-3 and TRBJ1-5; weak D call: TRBD1 (6 bases). The CDR3 covers 15 residues. The germline V gene encodes CDR1 ENHRY and CDR2 SYGVKD. The V gene lost 1 base and the J gene lost 3 bases, with 10 bases spanning the gap. CDR3 sequence: CAISEFGGLNQPQHF. DNA of the CDR3: TGTGCCATCAGTGAGTTCGGGGGGCTCAATCAGCCCCAGCATTTT.

The chain carries TRBV27 and TRBJ2-3; the match to TRBD2 covers 8 bases. Germline loops: CDR1 MNHEY, CDR2 SMNVEV (reference sequence). The CDR3 has 15 residues. The ends lost 5 bases at V and 4 bases at J; junction bases unmatched: 8. CDR3 sequence reads: CASSRTNGGADTQYF. The CDR3 DNA reads TGTGCCAGCAGTCGGACAAACGGGGGGGCAGATACGCAGTATTTT.

This clonotype was detected a few times. V gene TRBV15 combines with J gene TRBJ2-3; D is undetermined. V was cut by 4 bases and J by 2 bases, with 13 bases left in between. This CDR3 has 15 amino acids. The germline V gene encodes CDR1 LNHNV and CDR2 YYDKDF (reference sequence). The CDR3 DNA reads as TGTGCCACCAGCACGCGTCTTCTCACCACAGATACGCAGTATTTT. It specifies CATSTRLLTTDTQYF.

The chain carries TRBV7-2 and TRBJ2-4, with a tentative D call TRBD1 (7 bases). Trimming left V 7 bases short and J 2 bases short, with 21 bases between. This CDR3 spans 17 amino acids. Germline V gene lookup returns CDR1 SGHTA and CDR2 FQGNSA. CDR3 amino acids: CASTMGGAGGTKNIQYF. CDR3 sequence (DNA): TGTGCCAGCACCATGGGCGGGGCAGGGGGGACCAAAAACATTCAGTACTTC.

The chain has TRBV3-1 and TRBJ1-5; maybe TRBD1 (5 bases). Deletions cut 1 base from V and 7 bases from J, with 14 bases between. CDR1 and CDR2 (germline): LGHDT, YNNKEL (reference sequence). The CDR3 contains 15 residues. The CDR3 sequence: CASSQVGGAGQPQHF. DNA for the CDR3: TGTGCCAGCAGCCAAGTGGGGGGAGCGGGGCAGCCCCAGCATTTT.

This clonotype was counted a few times. The genes are TRBV4-3 and TRBJ2-5; TRBD1 aligns across 9 bases. Germline CDR1 LGHNA, CDR2 YSLEER. The CDR3 is 15 amino acids. V lost 1 base, J lost 4 bases, and 4 bases stayed unmatched. This chain's CDR3 is CASSQGTGEGETQYF. CDR3 coding DNA: TGCGCCAGCAGCCAAGGGACAGGGGAAGGAGAGACCCAGTACTTC.

The chain employs TRBV11-2 and TRBJ1-1, with D uncertain. V lost 5 bases to trimming and J lost 7 bases, with 17 bases between them. CDR3 length equals 14 residues. Germline CDR1 SGHAT, CDR2 FQNNGV. The CDR3 protein is CASSPAFREGEAFF. In nucleotides, the CDR3 is TGTGCCAGCAGCCCCGCTTTTAGGGAGGGTGAAGCTTTCTTT.

This clonotype was observed once. At one end, the junction sequence differs from germline, possibly due to a read error. The chain couples TRBV6-1 to TRBJ1-1; D is unclear. The germline V gene encodes CDR1 MNHNS and CDR2 SASEGT. The CDR3 has 12 residues. CDR3 region: CAGSEESGEAFF. The CDR3 coding sequence is TGTGCCGGCAGTGAAGAATCGGGAGAAGCTTTCTTT.

The chain couples TRBV9 to TRBJ2-7; D call uncertain. CDR3 size: 15 residues. V lost 0 bases and J lost 2, with 12 bases in between. Germline assignment: CDR1 SGDLS and CDR2 YYNGEE. The CDR3 is CASSVGQTFTYEQYF. CDR3 in DNA: TGTGCCAGCAGCGTAGGGCAGACGTTTACCTACGAGCAGTACTTC.